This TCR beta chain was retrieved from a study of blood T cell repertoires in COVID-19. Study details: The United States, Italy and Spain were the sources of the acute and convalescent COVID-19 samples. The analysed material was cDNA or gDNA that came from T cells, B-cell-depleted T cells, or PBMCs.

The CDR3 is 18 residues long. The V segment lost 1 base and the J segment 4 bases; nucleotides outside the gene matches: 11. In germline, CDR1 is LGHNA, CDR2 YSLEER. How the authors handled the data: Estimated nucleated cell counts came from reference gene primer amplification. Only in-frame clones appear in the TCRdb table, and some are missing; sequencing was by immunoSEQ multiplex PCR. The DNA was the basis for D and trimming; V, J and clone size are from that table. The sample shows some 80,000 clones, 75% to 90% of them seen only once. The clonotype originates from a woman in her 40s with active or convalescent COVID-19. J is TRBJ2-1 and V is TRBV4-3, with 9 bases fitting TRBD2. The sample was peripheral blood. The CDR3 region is CASSQGVGSGRFYNEQFF. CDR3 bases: TGCGCCAGCAGCCAAGGTGTCGGGAGCGGGAGGTTTTACAATGAGCAGTTCTTC.